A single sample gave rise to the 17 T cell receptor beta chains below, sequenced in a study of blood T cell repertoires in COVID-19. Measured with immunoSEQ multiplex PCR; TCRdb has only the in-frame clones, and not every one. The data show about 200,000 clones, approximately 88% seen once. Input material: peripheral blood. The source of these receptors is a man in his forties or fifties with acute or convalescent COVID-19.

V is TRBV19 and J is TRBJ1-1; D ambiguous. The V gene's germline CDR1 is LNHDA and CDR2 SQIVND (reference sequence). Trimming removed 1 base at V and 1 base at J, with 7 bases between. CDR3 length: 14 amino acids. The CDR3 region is CASSIATENTEAFF. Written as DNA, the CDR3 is TGTGCCAGTAGTATAGCAACTGAGAACACTGAAGCTTTCTTT.

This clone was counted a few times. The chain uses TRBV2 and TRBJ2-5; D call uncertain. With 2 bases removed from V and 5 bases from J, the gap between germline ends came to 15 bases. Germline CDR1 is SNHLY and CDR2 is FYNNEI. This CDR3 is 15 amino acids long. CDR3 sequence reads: CASSEIWRPVETQYF. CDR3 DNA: TGTGCCAGCAGTGAAATCTGGAGACCGGTGGAGACCCAGTACTTC.

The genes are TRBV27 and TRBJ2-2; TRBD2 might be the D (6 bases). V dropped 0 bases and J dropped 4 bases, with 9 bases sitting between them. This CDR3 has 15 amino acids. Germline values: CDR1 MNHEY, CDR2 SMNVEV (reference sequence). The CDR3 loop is CASSLSIGGTGELFF. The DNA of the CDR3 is TGTGCCAGCAGTTTATCGATCGGGGGCACCGGGGAGCTGTTTTTT.

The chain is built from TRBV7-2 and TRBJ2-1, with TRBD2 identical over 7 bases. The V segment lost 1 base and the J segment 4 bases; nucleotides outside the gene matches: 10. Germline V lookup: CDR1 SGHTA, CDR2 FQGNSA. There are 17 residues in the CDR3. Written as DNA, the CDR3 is TGTGCCAGCAGCTTAGATTTAGGAAGCGGGAATTACAATGAGCAGTTCTTC. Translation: CASSLDLGSGNYNEQFF. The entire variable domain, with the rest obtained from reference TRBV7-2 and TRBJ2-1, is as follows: GAGVSQSPSNKVTEKGKDVELRCDPISGHTALYWYRQSLGQGLEFLIYFQGNSAPDKSGLPSDRFSAERTGGSVSTLTIQRTQQEDSAVYLCASSLDLGSGNYNEQFFGPGTRLTVL.

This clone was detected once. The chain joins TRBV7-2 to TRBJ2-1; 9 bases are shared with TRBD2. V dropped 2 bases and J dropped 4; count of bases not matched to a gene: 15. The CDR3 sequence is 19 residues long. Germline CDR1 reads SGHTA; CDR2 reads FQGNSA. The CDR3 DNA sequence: TGTGCCAGCAGCTTAAATCTAGGTAGCGGGAGAACGCGATACAATGAGCAGTTCTTC. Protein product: CASSLNLGSGRTRYNEQFF.

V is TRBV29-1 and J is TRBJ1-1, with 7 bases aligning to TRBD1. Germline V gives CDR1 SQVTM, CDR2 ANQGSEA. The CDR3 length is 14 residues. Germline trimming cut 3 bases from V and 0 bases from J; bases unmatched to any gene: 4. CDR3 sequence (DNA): TGCAGCGTTGAGTCGAGGGGGCTGAACACTGAAGCTTTCTTT. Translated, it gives CSVESRGLNTEAFF.

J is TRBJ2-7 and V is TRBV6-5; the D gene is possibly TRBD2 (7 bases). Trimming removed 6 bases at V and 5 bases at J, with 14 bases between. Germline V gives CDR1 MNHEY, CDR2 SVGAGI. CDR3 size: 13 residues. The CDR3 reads CASRGGGTHEQYF. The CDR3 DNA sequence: TGTGCCAGCAGGGGAGGGGGTACCCACGAGCAGTACTTC.

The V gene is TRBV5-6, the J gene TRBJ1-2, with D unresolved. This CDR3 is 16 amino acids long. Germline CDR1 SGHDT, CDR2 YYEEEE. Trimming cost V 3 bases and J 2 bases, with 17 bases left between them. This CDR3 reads CASSWYGESVNYGYTF. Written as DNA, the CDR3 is TGTGCCAGCAGCTGGTATGGGGAGTCGGTAAACTATGGCTACACCTTC.

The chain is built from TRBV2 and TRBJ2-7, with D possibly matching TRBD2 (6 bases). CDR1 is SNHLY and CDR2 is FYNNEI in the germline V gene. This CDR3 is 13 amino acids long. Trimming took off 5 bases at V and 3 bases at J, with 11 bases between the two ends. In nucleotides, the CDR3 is TGTGCCAGCAGTACGGGCGGGATCTACGAGCAGTACTTC. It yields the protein CASSTGGIYEQYF.

CDR3 DNA: TGTGCCAGCTCACCAAGGGGACAGGCGACCTCCTACGAGCAGTACTTC. This sequence encodes CASSPRGQATSYEQYF. V gene TRBV18 combines with J gene TRBJ2-7, with 8 bases identical to TRBD1. V trimming: 2 bases; J trimming: 0 bases; junction bases outside the gene matches: 6. Germline lookup yields CDR1 KGHSH and CDR2 LQKENI. There are 16 residues in the CDR3. The full variable domain, its missing parts supplied by reference TRBV18 and TRBJ2-7, is NAGVMQNPRHLVRRRGQEARLRCSPMKGHSHVYWYRQLPEEGLKFMVYLQKENIIDESGMPKERFSAEFPKEGPSILRIQQVVRGDSAAYFCASSPRGQATSYEQYFGPGTRLTVT.

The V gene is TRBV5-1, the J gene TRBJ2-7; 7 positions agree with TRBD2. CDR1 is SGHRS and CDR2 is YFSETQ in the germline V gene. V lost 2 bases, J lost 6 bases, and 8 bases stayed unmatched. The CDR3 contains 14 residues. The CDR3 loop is CASSFNGRFAEQYF. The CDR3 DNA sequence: TGCGCCAGCAGCTTTAACGGGAGGTTTGCCGAGCAGTACTTC.

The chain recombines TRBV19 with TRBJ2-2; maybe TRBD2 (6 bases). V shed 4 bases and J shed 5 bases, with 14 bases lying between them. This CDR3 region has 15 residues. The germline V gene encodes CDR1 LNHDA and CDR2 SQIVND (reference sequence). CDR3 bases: TGTGCCAGTAGTAGTACTAGGAGGGAGACCGGGGAGCTGTTTTTT. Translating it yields CASSSTRRETGELFF.

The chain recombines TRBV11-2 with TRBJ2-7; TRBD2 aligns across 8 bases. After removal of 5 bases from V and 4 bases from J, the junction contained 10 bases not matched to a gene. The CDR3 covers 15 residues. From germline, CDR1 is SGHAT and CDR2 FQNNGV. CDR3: CASSQWSTSGYEQYF. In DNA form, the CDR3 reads TGTGCCAGCAGCCAGTGGAGTACTAGCGGTTACGAGCAGTACTTC.

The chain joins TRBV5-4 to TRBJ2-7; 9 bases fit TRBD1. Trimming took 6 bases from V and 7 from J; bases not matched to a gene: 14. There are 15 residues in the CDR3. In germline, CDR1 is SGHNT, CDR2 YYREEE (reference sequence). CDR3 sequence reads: CASTQAQGALGEQYF. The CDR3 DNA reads TGTGCCAGCACCCAGGCACAGGGGGCTCTAGGGGAGCAGTACTTC. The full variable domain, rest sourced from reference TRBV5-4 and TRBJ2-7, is ETGVTQSPTHLIKTRGQQVTLRCSSQSGHNTVSWYQQALGQGPQFIFQYYREEENGRGNFPPRFSGLQFPNYSSELNVNALELDDSALYLCASTQAQGALGEQYFGPGTRLTVT.

The CDR3 sequence is CASSSAGRRNQPQHF. Here the CDR3 DNA reads TGTGCCAGCAGCTCCGCGGGGAGGCGTAATCAGCCCCAGCATTTT. The chain has TRBV6-2 or TRBV6-3 and TRBJ1-5; D not resolved. The germline V gene encodes CDR1 MNHEY and CDR2 SVGEGT. Trimming left V 6 bases short and J 4 bases short, with 16 bases between. This CDR3 is built from 15 residues.

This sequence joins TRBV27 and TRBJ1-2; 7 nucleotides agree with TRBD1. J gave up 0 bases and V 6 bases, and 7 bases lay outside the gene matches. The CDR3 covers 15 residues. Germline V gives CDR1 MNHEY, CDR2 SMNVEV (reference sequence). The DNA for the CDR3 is TGTGCCAGCAGAGACAGGGCCGGCGCTAACTATGGCTACACCTTC. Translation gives CASRDRAGANYGYTF.

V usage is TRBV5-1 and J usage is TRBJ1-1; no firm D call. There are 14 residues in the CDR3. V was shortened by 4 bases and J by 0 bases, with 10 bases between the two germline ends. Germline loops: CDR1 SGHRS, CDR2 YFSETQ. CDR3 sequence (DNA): TGCGCCAGCAGCCTGACTAGGGTGAACACTGAAGCTTTCTTT. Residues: CASSLTRVNTEAFF. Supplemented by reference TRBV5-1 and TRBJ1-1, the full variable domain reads KAGVTQTPRYLIKTRGQQVTLSCSPISGHRSVSWYQQTPGQGLQFLFEYFSETQRNKGNFPGRFSGRQFSNSRSEMNVSTLELGDSALYLCASSLTRVNTEAFFGQGTRLTVV.